Shown below are 12 T cell receptor beta chains from a single sample sequenced in a study of neoadjuvant anti-PD-1 for oral cavity cancer. Indicated time point: after neoadjuvant nivolumab, at surgical resection. TCRdb's table, derived via immunoSEQ multiplex PCR, lists solely in-frame clones and lacks some. The sample includes about 68,000 clones, more than 75% seen only once; the top ten take more than 3%. This specimen was PBMCs, taken after nivolumab (anti-PD-1) treatment. These receptors originate from a person aged 35-79 years with oral cavity squamous cell carcinoma.

The table lists this clone with a count of one. The rearrangement uses TRBV30 and TRBJ2-7; D gene uncertain. V shed 4 bases and J shed 0 bases, with 13 bases lying between them. This CDR3 has 14 residues. Per germline, CDR1 GTSNPN and CDR2 SVGIG (reference sequence). The CDR3 DNA reads TGTGCCTGGAAACCCGACCCGAGCTCCTACGAGCAGTACTTC. Residues: CAWKPDPSSYEQYF.

The chain combines TRBV6-4 with TRBJ2-7, with no clear D. Per the germline V gene, CDR1 is MRHNA and CDR2 is SNTAGT. V gave up 0 bases and J gave up 0 bases, with 18 bases separating them. The CDR3 extends over 18 amino acids. The CDR3 loop reads CASSDSLGLVRSSYEQYF. CDR3 nucleotides: TGTGCCAGCAGTGACTCGCTCGGGCTCGTCCGTAGCTCCTACGAGCAGTACTTC.

The chain carries TRBV11-2 and TRBJ2-7, with D possibly matching TRBD2 (6 bases). The V and J ends lost 8 bases and 6 bases respectively, with 17 bases between them. This CDR3 has 13 residues. Germline V gene lookup returns CDR1 SGHAT and CDR2 FQNNGV. The CDR3 DNA is TGTGCCAGCGGTGAGGCTGCGGGGTCCGAGCAGTACTTC. It yields the protein CASGEAAGSEQYF. The entire variable domain, with the rest obtained from reference TRBV11-2 and TRBJ2-7, is as follows: EAGVAQSPRYKIIEKRQSVAFWCNPISGHATLYWYQQILGQGPKLLIQFQNNGVVDDSQLPKDRFSAERLKGVDSTLKIQPAKLEDSAVYLCASGEAAGSEQYFGPGTRLTVT.

The chain carries TRBV11-2 and TRBJ2-7; TRBD2 matches 7 bases. Germline CDR1 is SGHAT and CDR2 is FQNNGV. Trimming cost V 3 bases and J 2 bases; bases outside gene matches: 4. There are 14 residues in the CDR3. CDR3 nucleotide sequence: TGTGCCAGCAGCTTGGGAGGGGCTCCCTACGAGCAGTACTTC. Its translation is CASSLGGAPYEQYF.

The chain is built from TRBV7-9 and TRBJ2-1; 9 bases map to TRBD2. V lost 7 bases to trimming and J lost 7 bases; unmatched junction nucleotides: 8. The CDR3 loop spans 14 amino acids. CDR1 SEHNR and CDR2 FQNEAQ come from the germline V gene (reference sequence). CDR3 sequence: CASKSGLAENEQFF. The CDR3 region has the DNA TGTGCCAGCAAATCGGGACTAGCTGAGAATGAGCAGTTCTTC.

This clone was counted only a few times. J is TRBJ2-3 and V is TRBV7-3; 10 bases are a match to TRBD2. CDR1 and CDR2 from the germline V gene are SGHTA and FQGTGA. This CDR3 is 17 amino acids long. With V trimmed by 0 bases and J by 2 bases, 5 bases remained unmatched. Written as DNA, the CDR3 is TGTGCCAGCAGCTTAACAGCGACTAGCGGGTCCACAGATACGCAGTATTTT. This sequence encodes CASSLTATSGSTDTQYF.

The chain links TRBV18 to TRBJ1-1; D gene unclear. The CDR3 runs 15 residues. Germline V CDR1 and CDR2: KGHSH, LQKENI. The V gene lost 2 bases and the J gene lost 3 bases, with 13 bases spanning the gap. CDR3 nucleotides: TGTGCCAGCTCACCAAGTAGGTCGGGGTACACTGAAGCTTTCTTT. Its protein is CASSPSRSGYTEAFF. Full variable domain (missing parts from reference TRBV18 and TRBJ1-1): NAGVMQNPRHLVRRRGQEARLRCSPMKGHSHVYWYRQLPEEGLKFMVYLQKENIIDESGMPKERFSAEFPKEGPSILRIQQVVRGDSAAYFCASSPSRSGYTEAFFGQGTRLTVV.

The CDR3 nucleotides are TGTGCCAGCAGTTCCCTGGGGCGGGTGACAGAGACCCAGTACTTC. Protein sequence: CASSSLGRVTETQYF. The V gene is TRBV28, the J gene TRBJ2-5; TRBD1 or TRBD2 may be the D gene (5 bases each). V dropped 4 bases and J dropped 4 bases, with 16 bases sitting between them. The CDR3 is 15 residues long. Germline-derived CDR1 and CDR2 are MDHEN and SYDVKM.

The chain carries TRBV15 and TRBJ2-1; the match to TRBD1 covers 9 bases. This CDR3 region has 17 residues. Germline loops: CDR1 LNHNV, CDR2 YYDKDF (reference sequence). V lost 2 bases, J lost 0 bases, and 5 bases stayed unmatched. CDR3 in DNA: TGTGCCACCAGCAGAACCGGGACAGGGCTCTCCTACAATGAGCAGTTCTTC. Protein product: CATSRTGTGLSYNEQFF.

The chain carries TRBV5-1 and TRBJ2-7, with a tentative D call TRBD1 (5 bases). Trimming cost V 3 bases and J 2 bases, with 12 bases left between them. Looked up from germline, CDR1 is SGHRS and CDR2 is YFSETQ. The CDR3 runs to 14 residues. For the CDR3, the DNA is TGCGCCAGCAGCTCTGACAGACATCCCTACGAGCAGTACTTC. Encoded protein: CASSSDRHPYEQYF. Full variable domain (missing parts from reference TRBV5-1 and TRBJ2-7): KAGVTQTPRYLIKTRGQQVTLSCSPISGHRSVSWYQQTPGQGLQFLFEYFSETQRNKGNFPGRFSGRQFSNSRSEMNVSTLELGDSALYLCASSSDRHPYEQYFGPGTRLTVT.

J is TRBJ2-1 and V is TRBV19; 8 bases line up with TRBD2. V lost 0 bases, J lost 8 bases, and 9 bases stayed unmatched. The CDR3 is 16 residues long. The germline CDR1 and CDR2 sequences are LNHDA and SQIVND (reference sequence). The CDR3 nucleotides read TGTGCCAGTAGTATAGATCAAGGGACTAGAAGCTATGAGCAGTTCTTC. Protein product: CASSIDQGTRSYEQFF. The full variable domain, completed using reference TRBV19 and TRBJ2-1, is DGGITQSPKYLFRKEGQNVTLSCEQNLNHDAMYWYRQDPGQGLRLIYYSQIVNDFQKGDIAEGYSVSREKKESFPLTVTSAQKNPTAFYLCASSIDQGTRSYEQFFGPGTRLTVL.

CDR3 amino acids: CASSLATGGAGVDGYTF. The DNA for the CDR3 is TGCGCCAGCAGCTTGGCCACGGGGGGGGCCGGAGTGGATGGCTACACCTTC. This chain uses TRBV5-1 with TRBJ1-2; TRBD1 might be the D (6 bases). Germline CDR1 is SGHRS and CDR2 is YFSETQ. CDR3 length: 17 residues. Between the trimmed V and J ends, which lost 0 bases and 6 bases, there was a span of 21 bases.